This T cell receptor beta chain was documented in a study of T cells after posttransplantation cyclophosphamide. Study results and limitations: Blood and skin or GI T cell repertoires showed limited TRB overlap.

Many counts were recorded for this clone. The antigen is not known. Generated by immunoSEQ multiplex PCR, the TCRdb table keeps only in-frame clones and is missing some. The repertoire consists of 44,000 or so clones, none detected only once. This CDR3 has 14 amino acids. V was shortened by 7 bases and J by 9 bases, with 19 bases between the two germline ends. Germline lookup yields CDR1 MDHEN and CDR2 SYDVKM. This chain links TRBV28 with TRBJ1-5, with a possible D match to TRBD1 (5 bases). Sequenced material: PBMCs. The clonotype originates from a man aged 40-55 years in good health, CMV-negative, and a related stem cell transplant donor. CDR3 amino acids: CASTAGTPAGPQHF. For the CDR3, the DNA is TGTGCCAGCACGGCGGGGACCCCCGCCGGGCCCCAGCATTTT.